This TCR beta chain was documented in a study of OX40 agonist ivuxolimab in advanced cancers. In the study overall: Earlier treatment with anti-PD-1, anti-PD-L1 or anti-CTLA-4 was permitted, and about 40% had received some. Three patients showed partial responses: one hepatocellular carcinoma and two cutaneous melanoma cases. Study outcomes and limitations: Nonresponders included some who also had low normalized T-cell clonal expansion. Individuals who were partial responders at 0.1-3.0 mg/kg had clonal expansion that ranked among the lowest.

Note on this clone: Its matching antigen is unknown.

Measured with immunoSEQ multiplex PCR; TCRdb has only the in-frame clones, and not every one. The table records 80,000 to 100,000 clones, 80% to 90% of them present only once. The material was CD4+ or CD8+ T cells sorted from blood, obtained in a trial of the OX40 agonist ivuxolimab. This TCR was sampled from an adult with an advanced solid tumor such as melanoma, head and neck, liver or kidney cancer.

CDR3 nucleotides: TGCGCCAGCTCCCGGGGTTCCTACGAGCAGTACTTC. Translating it yields CASSRGSYEQYF. V gene TRBV5-1 combines with J gene TRBJ2-7, with a weak D call TRBD2 (5 bases). Trimming left V 7 bases short and J 1 base short, with 9 bases between. The CDR3 covers 12 residues. Germline assignment: CDR1 SGHRS and CDR2 YFSETQ.